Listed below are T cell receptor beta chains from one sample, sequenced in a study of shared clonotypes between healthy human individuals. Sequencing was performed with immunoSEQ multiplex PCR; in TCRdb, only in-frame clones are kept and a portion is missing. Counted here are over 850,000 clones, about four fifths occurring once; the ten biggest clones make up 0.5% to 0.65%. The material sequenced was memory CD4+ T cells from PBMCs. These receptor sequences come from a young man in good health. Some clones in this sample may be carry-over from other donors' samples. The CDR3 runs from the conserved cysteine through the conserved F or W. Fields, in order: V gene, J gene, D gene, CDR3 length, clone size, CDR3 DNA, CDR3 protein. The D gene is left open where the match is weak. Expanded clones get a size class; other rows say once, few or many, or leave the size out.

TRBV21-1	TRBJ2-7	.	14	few	TGTGCCAGCAGCAAAGGTTCCCGTTCCTACGAGCAGTACTTC	CASSKGSRSYEQYF
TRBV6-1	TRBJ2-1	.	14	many	TGTGCCAGCAGGAAGACAGGAGCCTACAATGAGCAGTTCTTC	CASRKTGAYNEQFF
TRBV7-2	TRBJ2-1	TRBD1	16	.	TGTGCCAGCAGCCAGGCGACAGGGCTTGCCTACAATGAGCAGTTCTTC	CASSQATGLAYNEQFF
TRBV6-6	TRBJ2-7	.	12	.	TGTGCCAGCAGTAGCCATATCTACGAGCAGTACTTC	CASSSHIYEQYF
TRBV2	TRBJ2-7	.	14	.	TGTGCCAGCAGGGCGGGGCAGACCTCCTACGAGCAGTACTTC	CASRAGQTSYEQYF
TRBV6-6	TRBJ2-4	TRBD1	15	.	TGTGCCAGCAGTTTGGGACAGCGAGCCAAAAACATTCAGTACTTC	CASSLGQRAKNIQYF
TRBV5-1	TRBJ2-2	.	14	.	TGCGCCAGCAGCCCTGGAGGGATCACCGGGGAGCTGTTTTTT	CASSPGGITGELFF
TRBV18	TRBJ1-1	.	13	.	TGTGCCAGCTCACCAGCAGGAAACACTGAAGCTTTCTTT	CASSPAGNTEAFF
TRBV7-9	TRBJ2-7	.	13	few	TGTGCCAGCAGCCTCGGGACCCACTACGAGCAGTACTTC	CASSLGTHYEQYF
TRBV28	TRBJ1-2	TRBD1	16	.	TGTGCCAGCAGTTTTATAGGGACAGGGGGCAACTATGGCTACACCTTC	CASSFIGTGGNYGYTF
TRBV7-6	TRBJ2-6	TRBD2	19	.	TGTGCCAGCAGCCCCCGGGGACTAGCGGGAGTCGGTGGGGCCAACGTCCTGACTTTC	CASSPRGLAGVGGANVLTF
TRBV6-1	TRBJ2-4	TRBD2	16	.	TGTGCCAGCAGTGTCCTAGCGGGAGGGCCCGCTAACATTCAGTACTTC	CASSVLAGGPANIQYF
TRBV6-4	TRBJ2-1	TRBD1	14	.	TGTGCCAGCAGTGAAGGGGGACAGACCAATGAGCAGTTCTTC	CASSEGGQTNEQFF
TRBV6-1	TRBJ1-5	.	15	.	TGTGCCAGCAGTGAATTGGGGGCAGGGGCTTTGGATCTGCATTTT	CASSELGAGALDLHF
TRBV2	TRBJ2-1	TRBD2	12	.	TGTGCCACCCAAGCGGGAGGTAATGAGCAGTTCTTC	CATQAGGNEQFF
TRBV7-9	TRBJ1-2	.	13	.	TGTGCCAGCAGCTCAGGCAGTTACTATGGCTACACCTTC	CASSSGSYYGYTF
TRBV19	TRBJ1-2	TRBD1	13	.	TGTGCCAGTAGTTCCCGGGACAGGGATAGCTACACCTTC	CASSSRDRDSYTF
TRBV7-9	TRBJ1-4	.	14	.	TGTGCCAGCAGTCCGGACGGAGGAGGGGCAAAACTGTTTTTT	CASSPDGGGAKLFF